This T cell receptor beta chain was captured in a study of graft-versus-host responses after intestinal transplantation (dated by TCRdb to the early 2020s). General notes on the study: The transplants that recipients received were multivisceral, liver-intestinal, or isolated intestinal. Anti-thymocyte globulin induction was given to all recipients, followed by maintenance tacrolimus and steroids for approximately three years. After intestinal transplantation, graft-versus-host and host-versus-graft alloreactive T cell clones in the graft, circulation and bone marrow were tracked using bulk TCR-beta CDR3 sequencing. To identify alloreactive clones, pre-transplant mixed lymphocyte reaction products were sequenced and compared with unstimulated pre-transplant donor and recipient T cells. A cohort of about 26 intestinal transplant recipients, including one retransplant, was enrolled, and a few patients lacking pretransplant specimens were excluded. A peak of at least 4% donor T cells among recipient peripheral blood mononuclear cells was the definition used for donor T cell macrochimerism. Rather than going through the commercial service, samples from a few later patients were sequenced in-house on an Illumina MiSeq and processed with MiXCR. Study-wide conclusions, independent of this receptor: Patients with donor T cell macrochimerism had high GvH to HvG T cell clonal ratios in their allografts. The relatively low number and heterogeneity of intestinal transplant patients limited the conclusions. Early after transplant, peak levels of circulating GvH clones were found to be associated with declines in HvG clones. GvH clones were detected in recipient bone marrow, and some of these GvH clones were observed earlier in ileal mucosa or blood, consistent with an intestinal mucosal origin.

Library preparation was by the immunoSEQ multiplex PCR assay. For most patients, genomic DNA was isolated with the Qiagen DNeasy Blood and Tissue Kit and sent frozen to Adaptive Biotechnologies for TCR sequencing. For most patients, high-throughput TCR-beta CDR3 sequencing of genomic DNA was performed by Adaptive Biotechnologies. Concerning the study's data processing: Adaptive's ImmunoSEQ software supplied the TCR sequencing data for approximately 18 patients, while MiXCR and VDJtools were used to process a few other patients. To correct CD4 versus CD8 sorting errors, any sequence found in both subsets at a frequency ratio below 5:1 was removed. CDR3 nucleotide sequences shared between donor and recipient were removed because the origin of such sequences could not be assigned. To count as alloreactive, a clone needed at least 2-fold expansion over unstimulated cells and a minimum CFSE-low frequency of 0.002% (template counts) or 0.001% (read counts). Mappable clones were those detected in sequenced pre-transplant spleen, lymph node, or MLR CFSE-low populations of the donor or recipient. Cumulative frequency of alloreactive clones was calculated as a percentage of all sequences weighted by copy number. As stored in TCRdb, this immuneACCESS dataset retains in-frame rearrangements with V and J assigned. A fraction of the clones does not appear; measured against another copy, unresolved V genes explain less than half of the discrepancy, and the remainder lacks a known reason. The V and J calls and clone size come from that table; D and trimming were worked out from the DNA. In this sample the table shows about 70,000 clones, 90% of which occur a single time. 1.3% of the sample rests with the top ten.

Remarks on this clone: Its antigen is currently not known. No base quality values were provided; no much bigger clone lies one nucleotide off.

Read against the paper, the sample's time point label means: cells obtained before transplantation from donor or recipient. CD3+CD4+ and CD3+CD8+ populations were FACS-sorted from unstimulated pre-transplant donor and recipient cells taken from spleen or lymph nodes. As encoded in the germline V gene, CDR1 is MNHEY while CDR2 is SVGAGI. The CDR3 runs 15 amino acids, cysteine and phenylalanine included. Here the CDR3 DNA is all that survives: 45 bases in frame from base 1. V was cut back by 3 bases and J by 4 bases, leaving a gap of 15 bases between them. The chain couples TRBV6-5 to TRBJ1-1; TRBD1 is perhaps the D gene, given 6 matching bases. The clonotype was recovered from a human donor who received an intestinal transplant. This sample comprised unstimulated CD8+ T cells sorted from spleen or lymph node cells, obtained before intestinal transplant. The nucleotide sequence reads as follows: TGTGCCAGCAGTTATGTCAGGGGATGGGGCACTGAAGCTTTCTTT. It specifies CASSYVRGWGTEAFF.